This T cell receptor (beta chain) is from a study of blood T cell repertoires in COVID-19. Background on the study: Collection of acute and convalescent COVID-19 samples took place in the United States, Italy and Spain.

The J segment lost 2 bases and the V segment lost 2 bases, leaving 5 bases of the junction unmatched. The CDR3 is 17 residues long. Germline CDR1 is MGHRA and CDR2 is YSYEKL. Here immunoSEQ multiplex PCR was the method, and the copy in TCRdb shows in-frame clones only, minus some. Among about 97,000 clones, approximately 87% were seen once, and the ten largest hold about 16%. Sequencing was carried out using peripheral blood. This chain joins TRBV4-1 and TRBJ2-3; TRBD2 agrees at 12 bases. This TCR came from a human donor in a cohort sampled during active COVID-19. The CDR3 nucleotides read TGCGCCAGCAGCCAAAGACTAGCGGGGGCTTCCACAGATACGCAGTATTTT. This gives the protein CASSQRLAGASTDTQYF.